This T cell receptor (beta chain) was documented in a study of T cell responses to AZD1222 COVID-19 vaccine. The repertoire was sequenced with immunoSEQ multiplex PCR; TCRdb's copy has only in-frame clones and lacks some. The table lists 170,000 or so clones, about nine tenths of them singletons. This CDR3 has 16 amino acids. Germline CDR1 MNHEY, CDR2 SVGEGT. V shed 5 bases, J shed 3 bases, and the junction held 11 bases outside the gene matches. This TCR came from an adult in good health. The starting material was peripheral blood, obtained on day 0 of AZD1222 vaccination. The rearrangement uses TRBV6-2 or TRBV6-3 and TRBJ2-3; TRBD2 aligns across 7 bases. The CDR3 sequence is CASSGDGGTPTDTQYF. The CDR3 nucleotides are TGTGCCAGCAGTGGGGACGGGGGGACTCCAACAGATACGCAGTATTTT.